This T cell receptor (beta chain) was identified during a study of blood T cell repertoires in COVID-19. At the level of the study: From the United States, Italy and Spain came samples of acute and convalescent COVID-19.

Germline CDR1 and CDR2: SEHNR and FQNEAQ (reference sequence). The CDR3 sequence is 17 residues long. J lost 0 bases, V lost 1 base, and 3 bases had no gene match. Per the original data handling: Reference gene primers were amplified, and this amplification served to estimate nucleated cell counts. The repertoire was sequenced with immunoSEQ multiplex PCR; TCRdb's copy has only in-frame clones and lacks some. The V and J calls and the clone size are those of that table, but D and trimming were determined from the DNA. The table shows around 100,000 clones, with roughly 90% occurring only once. This chain connects TRBV7-9 to TRBJ1-4; 9 bases align to TRBD1. This TCR was sampled from a human donor with active COVID-19. The donor label of this sample is uncertain. Sequenced: peripheral blood. The CDR3 coding sequence is TGTGCCAGCAGCTTAGGGGGACAGGGATCAACTAATGAAAAACTGTTTTTT. Protein: CASSLGGQGSTNEKLFF.